This is a list of T cell receptor beta chains from one sample in a study of blood T cell repertoires in COVID-19. Here immunoSEQ multiplex PCR was the method, and the copy in TCRdb shows in-frame clones only, minus some. The table includes around 500,000 clones, around 85% detected once. The sequencing input was peripheral blood. These receptors were taken from a human donor in a cohort sampled during active COVID-19. CDR3s include the opening cysteine and the closing phenylalanine or tryptophan. Fields, in order: J gene, D gene, clone size, V gene, CDR3 DNA, CDR3 protein. The D gene is left open where the match is weak. Clone size, where shown, is once, few, many, or a class for clones that have expanded.

TRBJ1-6 TRBD1 few TRBV28 TGTGCCAGCGGACAGGGGGCTTCACCCCTCCACTTT CASGQGASPLHF
TRBJ2-1 . . TRBV19 TGTGCCAGTAGTTTTCTGGGGGCTGACAATGAGCAGTTCTTC CASSFLGADNEQFF
TRBJ1-5 TRBD1 . TRBV4-1 TGCGCCAGCAGCCCAGGACAGGGTAGCAATCAGCCCCAGCATTTT CASSPGQGSNQPQHF
TRBJ2-3 TRBD2 few TRBV9 TGTGCCAGCAGCCGCTCGGGAGGGCCCACAGATACGCAGTATTTT CASSRSGGPTDTQYF
TRBJ1-2 . . TRBV11-2 TGTGCCAGCAGCTTTGCAGGTCAAGGCTACACCTTC CASSFAGQGYTF
TRBJ2-5 . . TRBV18 TGTGCCAGCTCATTAGCGGAGAGAGGTGGGACCCAGTACTTC CASSLAERGGTQYF
TRBJ2-7 TRBD1 . TRBV23-1 TGCGCCAGCAGGCTGGGACAGGGGACGCCCTACGAGCAGTACTTC CASRLGQGTPYEQYF
TRBJ2-2 . . TRBV6-2/TRBV6-3 TGTGCCAGCAGTTACTCTAGCTTCGCCGGGGAGCTGTTTTTT CASSYSSFAGELFF
TRBJ1-2 . . TRBV7-9 TGTGCCAGCAGCCTAGAACGGCAGGGATATGGCTACACCTTC CASSLERQGYGYTF
TRBJ1-4 TRBD1 . TRBV5-1 TGCGCCAGCAGCTTGAGTCGTGGGACAGGCAATGAAAAACTGTTTTTT CASSLSRGTGNEKLFF
TRBJ2-3 TRBD2 . TRBV6-2/TRBV6-3 TGTGCCAGCAGTTACTTACCGGGACTAGCGGGAGGAGCGACAGATACGCAGTATTTT CASSYLPGLAGGATDTQYF
TRBJ2-1 . . TRBV30 TGTGCCTGGAAACGGTATGCCTACAATGAGCAGTTCTTC CAWKRYAYNEQFF
TRBJ2-3 . once TRBV9 TGTGCCAGCAGCGCTTGGGGGCCAGCGGGACGAAGCACAGATACGCAGTATTTT CASSAWGPAGRSTDTQYF
TRBJ2-1 TRBD2 . TRBV7-3 TGTGCCAGCAGCTCCCGGACTAGCGGGGGCGCCTACAATGAGCAGTTCTTC CASSSRTSGGAYNEQFF